The 13 T cell receptor beta chains below all came from one sample that was sequenced in a study of T-cell reconstitution after alpha-beta-depleted transplantation in children. Unique molecular identifiers tagged the TCRbeta library. TCRdb re-called the PCR reads with MiXCR, one entry per CDR3 protein. The table shows around 190,000 distinct CDR3 sequences, with approximately 6.3% occurring only once. The sample here was PBMCs, taken before TCRalphabeta/CD19-depleted stem cell transplant. All receptors come from a boy between 2 and 15 years old with acute lymphoblastic leukemia, due to receive a stem cell transplant.

The CDR3: CASSSLGGQSNQPQHF. DNA for the CDR3: TGTGCCAGCAGTTCCCTGGGGGGCCAAAGCAATCAGCCCCAGCATTTT. The V gene is TRBV27, the J gene TRBJ1-5, with D perhaps matching TRBD1 (6 bases). Trimming removed 4 bases at V and 1 base at J, with 14 bases between. Looked up from germline, CDR1 is MNHEY and CDR2 is SMNVEV (reference sequence). The CDR3 contains 16 residues.

The V gene is TRBV6-2 or TRBV6-3, the J gene TRBJ2-1; TRBD2 aligns across 10 bases. The J segment lost 5 bases and the V segment lost 2 bases, leaving 9 bases of the junction unmatched. The length of the CDR3 is 17 residues. Per germline, CDR1 MNHEY and CDR2 SVGEGT. The CDR3 spells CASSYPFGAGGNNEQFF. The CDR3 DNA sequence: TGTGCCAGCAGTTACCCCTTCGGAGCGGGGGGGAACAATGAGCAGTTCTTC.

With respect to this clonotype: A read error may explain this, as a much larger clone is one base away. The chain couples TRBV12-3 or TRBV12-4 to TRBJ2-7; perhaps TRBD1 as D (6 bases). V lost 4 bases to trimming and J lost 3 bases, with 16 bases between them. CDR3 length: 15 residues. The CDR3 sequence is CASSSFGDTDYEQYF. Written as DNA, the CDR3 is TGTGCCAGCAGTTCTTTTGGGGACACCGACTACGAGCAGTACTTC.

This clonotype was found many times. This chain links TRBV12-3 or TRBV12-4 with TRBJ1-5, with D tentatively TRBD1 (6 bases). The CDR3 is 18 amino acids. V gave up 0 bases and J gave up 4 bases, with 19 bases separating them. Written as DNA, the CDR3 is TGTGCCAGCAGTTTAGCCCTTATACAGGGCGTAGGGAATCAGCCCCAGCATTTT. It codes for CASSLALIQGVGNQPQHF.

This clonotype was found a few times. The V call is TRBV7-2, the J call TRBJ2-1; 12 bases are shared with TRBD2. Germline CDR1 and CDR2: SGHTA and FQGNSA. This CDR3 is 16 amino acids long. V shed 5 bases, J shed 5 bases, and the junction held 7 bases outside the gene matches. The CDR3 DNA reads as TGTGCCAGCAGCACCGGACTAGCGGGACCCAACAATGAGCAGTTCTTC. Amino acid sequence: CASSTGLAGPNNEQFF. Supplemented by reference TRBV7-2 and TRBJ2-1, the full variable domain reads GAGVSQSPSNKVTEKGKDVELRCDPISGHTALYWYRQSLGQGLEFLIYFQGNSAPDKSGLPSDRFSAERTGGSVSTLTIQRTQQEDSAVYLCASSTGLAGPNNEQFFGPGTRLTVL.

This clonotype was picked up many times. This chain connects TRBV7-9 to TRBJ2-1; 11 nucleotides match TRBD2. This CDR3 is 15 amino acids long. V dropped 5 bases and J dropped 4; count of bases not matched to a gene: 4. Germline loops: CDR1 SEHNR, CDR2 FQNEAQ (reference sequence). For the CDR3, the DNA is TGTGCCAGCAGCCATCGGACTAGCGGGTACAATGAGCAGTTCTTC. Its protein is CASSHRTSGYNEQFF.

In its sample, this clonotype was seen a few times. V gene TRBV12-3 or TRBV12-4 combines with J gene TRBJ1-4, with D hard to call. CDR3 length equals 15 residues. The V gene lost 6 bases and the J gene lost 0 bases, with 11 bases spanning the gap. CDR3 in amino acids: CASSRTVATNEKLFF. CDR3 coding DNA: TGTGCCAGCAGCCGTACGGTCGCAACTAATGAAAAACTGTTTTTT.

This clonotype was observed many times. This sequence joins TRBV28 and TRBJ2-1; TRBD2 might be the D (5 bases). The CDR3 covers 13 residues. Trimming pared 6 bases from V and 2 bases from J, leaving 8 bases between. The germline V gene has CDR1 MDHEN and CDR2 SYDVKM. In DNA, the CDR3 is TGTGCCAGCAGGCCCGGGACCTACAATGAGCAGTTCTTC. Encoded protein: CASRPGTYNEQFF.

The genes are TRBV28 and TRBJ1-5; D ambiguous. Germline V gene sequence: CDR1 MDHEN, CDR2 SYDVKM. V was pared by 3 bases and J by 8 bases, with 17 bases between. CDR3 length equals 15 residues. CDR3 nucleotides: TGTGCCAGCAGTTTTTCCGTACAGCCACATAAGCCCCAGCATTTT. It specifies CASSFSVQPHKPQHF.

This clonotype came up a few times. The chain is built from TRBV21-1 and TRBJ1-1. TRBV21-1 has pseudogene status. The CDR3 sequence is 10 residues long. The CDR3 spells CASVGIEAFF. The CDR3 DNA reads as TGTGCCAGCGTCGGTATTGAAGCTTTCTTT.

Details on this clonotype: This may be a read error, as it is one base from a much larger clone. The chain recombines TRBV15 with TRBJ1-3, with D uncertain. Germline CDR1 and CDR2: LNHNV and YYDKDF (reference sequence). Trimming left V 4 bases short and J 0 bases short, with 10 bases between. CDR3 length: 15 residues. CDR3 sequence (DNA): TGTGCCACCAGCATAGCCGGTATCTCTGGAAACACCATATATTTT. This encodes CATSIAGISGNTIYF.

Worth noting for this clonotype: A much larger clone differs from this one at a single base, so this may be a read error. The chain links TRBV20-1 to TRBJ2-7, with D perhaps TRBD2 (6 bases). Germline V gives CDR1 DFQATT, CDR2 SNEGSKA (reference sequence). The CDR3 totals 15 residues. CDR3 amino acids: CCARVTSSPTYEQYF. CDR3 nucleotides: TGCTGTGCTAGAGTCACTAGCTCACCTACCTACGAGCAGTACTTC.

This clonotype appeared a few times. The rearrangement uses TRBV20-1 and TRBJ2-1; TRBD2 agrees at 11 bases. Germline trimming cut 7 bases from V and 5 bases from J; bases unmatched to any gene: 10. This CDR3 region has 15 residues. CDR1 and CDR2 (germline): DFQATT, SNEGSKA (reference sequence). CDR3 in amino acids: CSGGTSGDIHNEQFF. The CDR3 nucleotides are TGCAGTGGCGGGACTAGCGGAGACATCCACAATGAGCAGTTCTTC.